Each of the 5 T cell receptor beta chains below was sequenced from the same sample in a study of PD-1 blockade in classical Hodgkin lymphoma. The repertoire was sequenced with immunoSEQ multiplex PCR; TCRdb's copy has only in-frame clones and lacks some. The sample lists approximately 41,000 clones, around 80% seen once, with 13% in the top ten. All patients experienced relapse after autologous stem cell transplantation, and brentuximab vedotin exposure was variable. Material: peripheral blood mononuclear cells (PBMCs), obtained at baseline. All receptors come from a human donor with classical Hodgkin lymphoma.

This clone has more than one count but fewer than ten. The rearrangement links TRBV5-1 to TRBJ2-1; 7 bases are shared with TRBD2. This CDR3 comprises 16 residues. The V segment lost 6 bases and the J segment 1 base; nucleotides outside the gene matches: 10. Germline lookup yields CDR1 SGHRS and CDR2 YFSETQ. The CDR3 sequence: CASTTSSGSSYNEQFF. The CDR3 DNA sequence: TGCGCCAGCACTACTTCTAGCGGTTCATCCTACAATGAGCAGTTCTTC.

The rearrangement uses TRBV29-1 and TRBJ1-3, with 11 bases fitting TRBD1. The germline CDR1 and CDR2 sequences are SQVTM and ANQGSEA. V lost 7 bases and J lost 4; bases outside the gene matches: 6. The CDR3 extends over 14 amino acids. The DNA of the CDR3 is TGCAGCGGCCGGACAGGGGGCTTCGGAAACACCATATATTTT. This gives the protein CSGRTGGFGNTIYF. Combining the CDR3 with reference TRBV29-1 and TRBJ1-3 gives the whole variable domain SAVISQKPSRDICQRGTSLTIQCQVDSQVTMMFWYRQQPGQSLTLIATANQGSEATYESGFVIDKFPISRPNLTFSTLTVSNMSPEDSSIYLCSGRTGGFGNTIYFGEGSWLTVV.

The rearrangement joins TRBV19 to TRBJ2-5; D remains unclear. From germline, CDR1 is LNHDA and CDR2 SQIVND (reference sequence). The CDR3 length is 13 residues. V lost 7 bases and J 1 base, leaving 10 bases between the germline ends. CDR3: CASNTNPQETQYF. In DNA form, the CDR3 reads TGTGCCAGTAACACAAATCCCCAAGAGACCCAGTACTTC.

The chain couples TRBV4-1 to TRBJ1-4; no clear D gene. V dropped 1 base and J dropped 5 bases, with 11 bases sitting between them. The CDR3 runs 15 residues. Germline V gives CDR1 MGHRA, CDR2 YSYEKL. The CDR3 nucleotides read TGCGCCAGCAGCCAAGGGAGGGTAGAGAATGAAAAACTGTTTTTT. It specifies CASSQGRVENEKLFF.

This chain connects TRBV2 to TRBJ2-7; 8 nucleotides match TRBD1. Germline V lookup: CDR1 SNHLY, CDR2 FYNNEI. V lost 6 bases and J lost 1; bases outside the gene matches: 2. The CDR3 is 13 residues long. The CDR3 sequence is CASSTGGSYEQYF. The CDR3 bases are TGTGCCAGCAGCACAGGGGGGTCCTACGAGCAGTACTTC.